This entry lists 19 T cell receptor beta chains sequenced from one sample in a study of T cell responses to AZD1222 COVID-19 vaccine. Produced via immunoSEQ multiplex PCR; TCRdb's table is partial and in-frame only. This table holds some 130,000 clones, 75% to 95% found once. The source was peripheral blood, collected on day 0 of AZD1222 vaccination. The receptors come from an adult in good health.

The rearrangement uses TRBV9 and TRBJ1-5; possibly TRBD1 for D (5 bases). Trimming cost V 3 bases and J 2 bases, with 15 bases left between them. The length of the CDR3 is 16 residues. CDR1 is SGDLS and CDR2 is YYNGEE in the germline V gene. The CDR3 DNA sequence: TGTGCCAGCAGCGCTGGGGGGGGAAATGGCAATCAGCCCCAGCATTTT. It is translated as CASSAGGGNGNQPQHF.

The chain recombines TRBV2 with TRBJ2-3; possibly TRBD1 for D (5 bases). Germline V gene sequence: CDR1 SNHLY, CDR2 FYNNEI. The CDR3 length is 16 residues. V dropped 4 bases and J dropped 3 bases, with 17 bases sitting between them. The CDR3 spells CASSGDSHGHTDTQYF. DNA for the CDR3: TGTGCCAGCAGTGGTGACTCCCACGGACATACAGATACGCAGTATTTT.

The chain links TRBV19 to TRBJ1-1; D possibly corresponds to TRBD1 (5 bases). The CDR3 consists of 14 residues. Deletions cut 4 bases from V and 11 bases from J, with 20 bases between. Germline CDR1 and CDR2: LNHDA and SQIVND (reference sequence). The CDR3, as DNA: TGTGCCAGTAGTAGAACAGGACAAAGAAGCACGGCTTTCTTT. This gives the protein CASSRTGQRSTAFF.

The chain is built from TRBV6-5 and TRBJ1-6; D remains ambiguous. CDR3 length: 15 residues. Trimming pared 2 bases from V and 8 bases from J, leaving 13 bases between. Germline CDR1 is MNHEY and CDR2 is SVGAGI. The CDR3 nucleotides read TGTGCCAGCAGTTACGACAAAAGTGGTTATTCACCCCTCCACTTT. It yields the protein CASSYDKSGYSPLHF.

The genes are TRBV12-5 and TRBJ2-3; D is undetermined. V was cut by 5 bases and J by 3 bases, with 6 bases left in between. The germline V gene encodes CDR1 LGHNT and CDR2 FRNRAP. The CDR3 is 12 residues long. The CDR3 nucleotides are TGTGCTAGTGGTCCCCGTACAGATACGCAGTATTTT. This codes for CASGPRTDTQYF.

The chain recombines TRBV6-2 or TRBV6-3 with TRBJ1-1; D unclear. V was clipped by 2 bases and J by 1 base, with 5 bases between them. Germline V gene lookup returns CDR1 MNHEY and CDR2 SVGEGT. This CDR3 comprises 13 residues. The CDR3 here is CASSYVENTEAFF. The CDR3 region has the DNA TGTGCCAGCAGTTACGTAGAGAACACTGAAGCTTTCTTT.

The rearrangement joins TRBV6-5 to TRBJ2-2; D is unresolved. Germline CDR1 reads MNHEY; CDR2 reads SVGAGI. The CDR3 has 14 residues. Trimming cost V 0 bases and J 5 bases, with 7 bases left between them. The CDR3 nucleotides are TGTGCCAGCAGTTACTCGGTTGAAACCGGGGAGCTGTTTTTT. It codes for CASSYSVETGELFF.

The chain uses TRBV10-2 and TRBJ2-7; D remains unclear. The CDR3 has 14 amino acids. Germline V lookup: CDR1 WSHSY, CDR2 SAAADI. V dropped 8 bases and J dropped 3 bases, with 17 bases sitting between them. The CDR3 sequence: CASGEHASLYEQYF. CDR3 DNA sequence: TGCGCCAGCGGGGAACACGCATCTCTCTACGAGCAGTACTTC.

The chain has TRBV7-6 and TRBJ2-3, with D maybe TRBD1 (6 bases). Germline loops: CDR1 SGHVS, CDR2 FNYEAQ. Trimming stripped 5 bases from V and 0 bases from J, with 12 bases between. This CDR3 region has 15 residues. CDR3 DNA sequence: TGTGCCAGCAGCCGACAGGTTTCTAGCACAGATACGCAGTATTTT. Encoded protein: CASSRQVSSTDTQYF.

This clone was seen a single time. The V gene is TRBV7-2, the J gene TRBJ1-4; D is undetermined. V lost 3 bases and J lost 1, with 9 bases in between. The CDR3 sequence is 15 residues long. Per the germline V gene, CDR1 is SGHTA and CDR2 is FQGNSA. In nucleotides, the CDR3 is TGTGCCAGCAGCTTTTCAGGTTTAACTAATGAAAAACTGTTTTTT. Translating gives CASSFSGLTNEKLFF.

This clone was counted once. The rearrangement uses TRBV6-1 and TRBJ1-1; D is possibly TRBD1 (6 bases). Between the trimmed V and J ends, which lost 2 bases and 7 bases, there was a span of 14 bases. The V gene's germline CDR1 is MNHNS and CDR2 SASEGT. The CDR3 extends over 14 amino acids. CDR3 region: CASSEPGVSYEAFF. In DNA, the CDR3 is TGTGCCAGCAGTGAACCAGGGGTCTCTTATGAAGCTTTCTTT.

V usage is TRBV7-6 and J usage is TRBJ2-5, with TRBD2 matching over 10 bases. V lost 2 bases and J lost 5; bases outside the gene matches: 17. The CDR3 consists of 19 residues. Germline V gives CDR1 SGHVS, CDR2 FNYEAQ. The CDR3: CASSLRASGGARMRETQYF. The DNA for the CDR3 is TGTGCCAGCAGCTTAAGGGCAAGCGGGGGGGCTAGGATGCGGGAGACCCAGTACTTC.

The chain links TRBV25-1 to TRBJ1-5; the D gene is possibly TRBD1 (6 bases). In germline, CDR1 is MGHDK, CDR2 SYGVNS. There are 13 residues in the CDR3. The germline V and J ends were trimmed by 8 bases and 4 bases, with 12 bases remaining between them. The CDR3 loop is CASRQGPNQPQHF. The CDR3 DNA reads as TGTGCCAGCCGTCAGGGGCCAAATCAGCCCCAGCATTTT.

This rearrangement joins TRBV18 to TRBJ1-2; tentative D call: TRBD1 (5 bases). The CDR3 sequence is 13 residues long. CDR1 KGHSH and CDR2 LQKENI come from the germline V gene. V dropped 6 bases and J dropped 0 bases, with 8 bases sitting between them. The CDR3 loop is CASSEGANYGYTF. In DNA form, the CDR3 reads TGTGCCAGCTCCGAAGGGGCTAACTATGGCTACACCTTC.

The chain joins TRBV13 to TRBJ1-2; 7 bases match TRBD1. Germline lookup yields CDR1 PRHDT and CDR2 FYEKMQ (reference sequence). Trimming removed 5 bases from V and 3 bases from J; junction bases left unmatched: 3. This CDR3 has 13 residues. The CDR3 sequence is CASSPQGYYGYTF. The CDR3 nucleotides read TGTGCCAGCAGCCCACAGGGGTACTATGGCTACACCTTC.

This clone was recorded a few times. The gene calls are TRBV10-2 and TRBJ2-2; 10 positions match TRBD2. Germline CDR1 WSHSY, CDR2 SAAADI. This CDR3 is built from 15 residues. Trimming took 2 bases from V and 4 from J; bases not matched to a gene: 1. The CDR3 region is CASSELAGVTGELFF. The CDR3, as DNA: TGCGCCAGCAGTGAGCTAGCGGGAGTCACCGGGGAGCTGTTTTTT.

DNA of the CDR3: TGTGCCAGAAGCTTAGCACAGGTAAAGTACTACGAGCAGTACTTC. Amino acids: CARSLAQVKYYEQYF. The chain uses TRBV7-5 and TRBJ2-7; the DNA was not compared with TRBD1, the D call given in the table. TRBV7-5 is a pseudogene locus. This CDR3 has 15 amino acids.

The V and J genes are TRBV2 and TRBJ2-5, with D perhaps given as TRBD1 or TRBD2 (5 bases each). Germline V gives CDR1 SNHLY, CDR2 FYNNEI. The ends were cut back, 10 bases at V and 4 bases at J, with 25 bases in the middle. The CDR3 has 16 residues. Written as DNA, the CDR3 is TGTGCCACCCGAAGGGCCCCGGGACCCCTTGGAGAGACCCAGTACTTC. Protein: CATRRAPGPLGETQYF.

The table lists this clone with a count of one. The chain is built from TRBV19 and TRBJ1-2; no clear D gene. With 6 bases removed from V and 5 bases from J, the gap between germline ends came to 13 bases. CDR3 length: 13 amino acids. The V gene's germline CDR1 is LNHDA and CDR2 SQIVND (reference sequence). CDR3 protein: CASSIGREYGYTF. The CDR3 DNA reads as TGTGCCAGTAGCATCGGACGGGAATATGGCTACACCTTC.